The 28 T cell receptor beta chains listed next were all sequenced from one sample in a study of blood T cell repertoires in COVID-19 (dated by TCRdb to 2020 to 2022). Receptor libraries were prepared by the immunoSEQ multiplex PCR assay. This immuneACCESS table, as held by TCRdb, lists in-frame sequences with V and J called but not all clones. Of the missing ones, under half trace to an unresolved V gene in checked studies; the others have no known cause. Counted in this sample were fewer than 130,000 clones; over 75% of them appeared once. The top ten constitute 20% of the sample. Material for sequencing was peripheral blood. The receptors were gathered from a man between 65 and 80 years old with active or convalescent COVID-19.

The J gene is TRBJ2-7, the V gene TRBV5-1; D unresolved. The germline gives CDR1 SGHRS, CDR2 YFSETQ. This CDR3 region has 14 residues. The ends were cut back, 0 bases at V and 3 bases at J, with 10 bases in the middle. The CDR3 sequence is CASSLGQVGYEQYF. The CDR3, as DNA: TGCGCCAGCAGCTTGGGGCAGGTAGGCTACGAGCAGTACTTC.

This chain uses TRBV6-5 with TRBJ2-3; a possible D gene is TRBD2 (5 bases). The V gene's germline CDR1 is MNHEY and CDR2 SVGAGI. V was trimmed by 6 bases and J by 10 bases, leaving 11 bases between them. The CDR3 runs to 11 residues. The CDR3 sequence: CASRGSFAQYF. The CDR3 bases are TGTGCCAGCAGGGGGAGCTTCGCGCAGTATTTT.

The chain carries TRBV3-1 (or the pseudogene TRBV3-2) and TRBJ2-7; D is perhaps TRBD2 (6 bases). Germline V gene data show CDR1 as LGHDT and CDR2 as YNNKEL (reference sequence). V lost 0 bases and J 4 bases, leaving 19 bases between the germline ends. This CDR3 contains 17 residues. CDR3 amino acids: CASSQDQSGLGGYEQYF. The CDR3 DNA follows: TGTGCCAGCAGCCAAGATCAGTCAGGCTTGGGGGGATACGAGCAGTACTTC.

The DNA of the CDR3 is TGTGCCAGTAGCCCGTCGGCCTGGGGGGTCACTGAAGCTTTCTTT. As protein: CASSPSAWGVTEAFF. The gene calls are TRBV19 and TRBJ1-1; a possible D gene is TRBD1 (5 bases). Trimming shortened V by 6 bases and J by 4 bases, and 18 bases separated the two germline ends. Looked up from germline, CDR1 is LNHDA and CDR2 is SQIVND (reference sequence). The CDR3 consists of 15 residues.

The chain joins TRBV28 to TRBJ1-5, with no clear D. CDR3 length: 12 residues. V lost 8 bases and J lost 7, with 12 bases in between. CDR1 is MDHEN and CDR2 is SYDVKM in the germline V gene. The CDR3: CASSGVGQPQHF. CDR3 in DNA: TGTGCCAGCTCCGGAGTTGGGCAGCCCCAGCATTTT.

The chain is built from TRBV30 and TRBJ1-5, with 9 nucleotides matching TRBD1. Germline assignment: CDR1 GTSNPN and CDR2 SVGIG (reference sequence). V was clipped by 5 bases and J by 1 base; unmatched bases: 6. The CDR3 extends over 15 amino acids. CDR3 sequence: CAWDRGTASNQPQHF. DNA of the CDR3: TGTGCCTGGGACAGGGGGACGGCGAGCAATCAGCCCCAGCATTTT.

The chain recombines TRBV27 with TRBJ2-3; TRBD1 matches 7 bases. Germline CDR1 is MNHEY and CDR2 is SMNVEV (reference sequence). The CDR3 is made up of 13 amino acids. The V gene end was trimmed by 8 bases and the J gene end by 2 bases; junction bases not matched to a gene: 4. CDR3 nucleotide sequence: TGTGCCAGCGGGGGACAGTTCACAGATACGCAGTATTTT. Translating it yields CASGGQFTDTQYF.

This clone was seen a few times. This chain connects TRBV20-1 to TRBJ2-5; D gene ambiguous. This CDR3 is built from 11 residues. Trimming left V 7 bases short and J 2 bases short, with 8 bases between. Per germline, CDR1 DFQATT and CDR2 SNEGSKA (reference sequence). The CDR3 DNA follows: TGCAGTGTCTCCGGGCAAGAGACCCAGTACTTC. It translates to CSVSGQETQYF.

This clone was counted a few times. The chain is built from TRBV7-2 and TRBJ2-3, with 10 bases fitting TRBD1. CDR3 length equals 17 residues. CDR1 and CDR2 (germline): SGHTA, FQGNSA. V lost 5 bases, J lost 7 bases, and 15 bases stayed unmatched. The CDR3, as DNA: TGTGCCAGCAGCCCCGCTCCCCAGACAGGGGGCACGAATACGCAGTATTTT. Its translation is CASSPAPQTGGTNTQYF.

This clone has a single count. The chain joins TRBV6-5 to TRBJ1-2; a weak D match, TRBD1 (6 bases). The CDR3 totals 15 residues. Deletions cut 7 bases from V and 1 base from J, with 16 bases between. Germline-derived CDR1 and CDR2 are MNHEY and SVGAGI. The CDR3 reads CASIPTGDLNYGYTF. The DNA of the CDR3 is TGTGCCAGCATTCCGACAGGAGACCTTAACTATGGCTACACCTTC.

The rearrangement joins TRBV27 to TRBJ1-6, with TRBD1 as a possible D gene (6 bases). CDR3 size: 14 residues. CDR1 is MNHEY, CDR2 SMNVEV, per germline (reference sequence). V lost 2 bases and J 10 bases, leaving 12 bases between the germline ends. This CDR3 reads CASSLRQGFSPLHF. In DNA, the CDR3 is TGTGCCAGCAGTTTACGGCAGGGGTTCTCACCCCTCCACTTT.

The genes are TRBV24-1 and TRBJ2-7; 11 bases map to TRBD2. This CDR3 is 15 amino acids long. With V trimmed by 7 bases and J by 3 bases, 7 bases remained unmatched. Germline values: CDR1 KGHDR, CDR2 SFDVKD. The CDR3 nucleotides are TGTGCCACCAGAAAAAGACTAGCGGGACTCTACGAGCAGTACTTC. Amino acid sequence: CATRKRLAGLYEQYF.

This chain uses TRBV5-1 with TRBJ2-1; 11 bases line up with TRBD2. The CDR3 runs to 16 residues. Losses at the gene ends were 4 bases for V and 4 bases for J; bases not matched to a gene: 7. CDR1 and CDR2 (germline): SGHRS, YFSETQ. The CDR3 DNA is TGCGCCAGCAGCGATAGCGGGAGGGCCTCGTACAATGAGCAGTTCTTC. Translating gives CASSDSGRASYNEQFF.

This chain links TRBV19 with TRBJ2-7, with a tentative D call TRBD1 (5 bases). CDR1 LNHDA and CDR2 SQIVND come from the germline V gene (reference sequence). V was clipped by 1 base and J by 6 bases, with 13 bases between them. This CDR3 region has 14 residues. The CDR3 loop reads CASSIGGSRAEQYF. The CDR3 DNA follows: TGTGCCAGTAGTATAGGGGGATCCAGGGCCGAGCAGTACTTC. The full variable domain, rest sourced from reference TRBV19 and TRBJ2-7, is DGGITQSPKYLFRKEGQNVTLSCEQNLNHDAMYWYRQDPGQGLRLIYYSQIVNDFQKGDIAEGYSVSREKKESFPLTVTSAQKNPTAFYLCASSIGGSRAEQYFGPGTRLTVT.

This clone was counted a single time. This sequence joins TRBV9 and TRBJ1-2; the D is unclear. The V end lost 3 bases, the J end lost 3 bases, and 15 bases lay between the germline ends. In germline, CDR1 is SGDLS, CDR2 YYNGEE. This CDR3 contains 15 residues. CDR3 region: CASSGYSLSDYGYTF. In nucleotides, the CDR3 is TGTGCCAGCAGCGGGTACTCCCTTTCGGACTATGGCTACACCTTC.

This clone was counted a few times. The DNA of the CDR3 is TGTGCCAGCTCGCCCGGGACAGAGACTTACGAGCAGTACTTC. Protein sequence: CASSPGTETYEQYF. The chain links TRBV18 to TRBJ2-7; 7 nucleotides agree with TRBD1. Germline V CDR1 and CDR2: KGHSH, LQKENI. Trimming cost V 6 bases and J 4 bases; bases outside gene matches: 9. The CDR3 contains 14 residues.

The rearrangement joins TRBV4-1 to TRBJ2-7; possible D gene TRBD2, 6 bases. From germline, CDR1 is MGHRA and CDR2 YSYEKL. Trimming removed 0 bases at V and 0 bases at J, with 12 bases between. The CDR3 runs 16 residues. CDR3 DNA sequence: TGCGCCAGCAGCCAAGAGTATATAGCGGTCTCCTACGAGCAGTACTTC. It codes for CASSQEYIAVSYEQYF.

The gene calls are TRBV5-1 and TRBJ1-5, with D maybe TRBD1 (5 bases). The CDR3 runs 14 residues. Per germline, CDR1 SGHRS and CDR2 YFSETQ. V gave up 0 bases and J gave up 4 bases, with 8 bases separating them. The chain's CDR3 is CASSLEAGNQPQHF. The CDR3 nucleotides read TGCGCCAGCAGCTTGGAGGCAGGGAATCAGCCCCAGCATTTT.

The chain uses TRBV3-1 (or the pseudogene TRBV3-2) and TRBJ2-7; 8 bases agree with TRBD1. The CDR3 is 14 amino acids. V dropped 0 bases and J dropped 5; count of bases not matched to a gene: 3. The germline gives CDR1 LGHDT, CDR2 YNNKEL (reference sequence). This chain's CDR3 is CASSQDWTGNEQYF. In nucleotides, the CDR3 is TGTGCCAGCAGCCAAGATTGGACAGGGAACGAGCAGTACTTC.

This clone was picked up one time. V gene TRBV4-1 combines with J gene TRBJ2-7; 11 nucleotides align to TRBD1. CDR1 MGHRA and CDR2 YSYEKL come from the germline V gene. V shed 4 bases and J 2 bases; nucleotides not matched to a gene: 7. CDR3 length equals 16 residues. CDR3 nucleotide sequence: TGCGCCAGCAGCCCGGGAGCGGGACAGGGGGCCTACGAGCAGTACTTC. Translating gives CASSPGAGQGAYEQYF.

The rearrangement joins TRBV5-6 to TRBJ2-5, with TRBD2 matching 7 bases. Germline-derived CDR1 and CDR2 are SGHDT and YYEEEE. The CDR3 runs 17 residues. V was clipped by 0 bases and J by 2 bases; unmatched bases: 10. The CDR3 DNA reads as TGTGCCAGCAGCTTGGATTATGGGGGAGGGATACAAGAGACCCAGTACTTC. It is translated as CASSLDYGGGIQETQYF.

This clone appeared once. This chain uses TRBV6-1 with TRBJ1-5; 9 nucleotides match TRBD1. J gave up 3 bases and V 4 bases, and 7 bases lay outside the gene matches. The CDR3 runs 16 residues. The germline V gene encodes CDR1 MNHNS and CDR2 SASEGT. CDR3 protein: CASSVDRGMVNQPQHF. The CDR3 DNA sequence: TGTGCCAGCAGTGTAGACAGGGGGATGGTCAATCAGCCCCAGCATTTT.

The chain has TRBV24-1 and TRBJ2-2, with 9 nucleotides matching TRBD2. Trimming took 5 bases from V and 7 from J; bases not matched to a gene: 7. The CDR3 covers 15 residues. Germline V gives CDR1 KGHDR, CDR2 SFDVKD. In DNA, the CDR3 is TGTGCCACCAGTGCATCTAGCGGGGCGGTCGGGGAGCTGTTTTTT. It is translated as CATSASSGAVGELFF.

The chain links TRBV2 to TRBJ2-5; 8 bases fit TRBD1. Trimming at V came to 4 bases and at J to 4 bases, leaving 8 bases not matched to a gene. Germline V gene sequence: CDR1 SNHLY, CDR2 FYNNEI. This CDR3 spans 15 amino acids. Here the CDR3 DNA reads TGTGCCAGCAGTGGAACCGGACAGGGTCGAGAGACCCAGTACTTC. It encodes CASSGTGQGRETQYF.

The chain uses TRBV6-1 and TRBJ1-1; 8 nucleotides align to TRBD1. V shed 1 base, J shed 10 bases, and the junction held 11 bases outside the gene matches. Germline V gives CDR1 MNHNS, CDR2 SASEGT. This CDR3 has 15 amino acids. CDR3 loop: CASSEVSFDRGRAFF. CDR3 in DNA: TGTGCCAGCAGTGAAGTTTCTTTCGACAGGGGTAGAGCTTTCTTT.

V and J are TRBV5-1 and TRBJ1-4, with 7 bases that match TRBD1. Germline CDR1 is SGHRS and CDR2 is YFSETQ. This CDR3 is built from 16 residues. Losses at the gene ends were 3 bases for V and 0 bases for J; bases not matched to a gene: 5. The CDR3 spells CASSSGQIATNEKLFF. In DNA, the CDR3 is TGCGCCAGCAGCTCGGGACAGATCGCAACTAATGAAAAACTGTTTTTT.

The V and J genes are TRBV9 and TRBJ1-6; D not certain. V dropped 3 bases and J dropped 4 bases, with 5 bases sitting between them. Germline V CDR1 and CDR2: SGDLS, YYNGEE. The CDR3 covers 13 residues. CDR3 DNA sequence: TGTGCCAGCAGCGCAAAATATAATTCACCCCTCCACTTT. Its protein is CASSAKYNSPLHF.

The chain couples TRBV19 to TRBJ1-6; tentative D call: TRBD1 (6 bases). With 5 bases removed from V and 10 bases from J, the gap between germline ends came to 12 bases. This CDR3 has 13 residues. Germline V gene data show CDR1 as LNHDA and CDR2 as SQIVND (reference sequence). CDR3 in DNA: TGTGCCAGTAGTGCCACAGGGAACTCACCCCTCCACTTT. Translating gives CASSATGNSPLHF.